This paragraph reports one T cell receptor (beta chain). What it binds is unknown. The sample is drawn from a study of cytomegalovirus exposure and HLA in healthy donors. The PCR used 60 Vbeta and 13 Jbeta primers. Generated by immunoSEQ multiplex PCR, the TCRdb table keeps only in-frame clones and is missing some. The sample shows roughly 100,000 clones, over 70% of them seen only once. General study points: Usually a TCR sequence was rare, but some public TCRs were found in many donors. It was only CMV serostatus that was available as immune exposure information. A prior analysis recorded that most TCR beta V segments were productive about 87% or about 30% of the time. A later analysis found common viral pathogens apparently linked to several of the most significant clusters.

The CDR3 spans 12 residues. In germline, CDR1 is SGHNT, CDR2 YYREEE (reference sequence). V gave up 0 bases and J gave up 9 bases; unmatched junction bases: 1. This TCR came from a woman in her thirties or forties in good health and CMV-seronegative. The sample taken for sequencing was PBMCs. J is TRBJ1-1 and V is TRBV5-4, with 8 nucleotides matching TRBD1. CDR3 residues: CASSLGDRQAFF. For the CDR3, the DNA is TGTGCCAGCAGCTTGGGGGACAGGCAAGCTTTCTTT.